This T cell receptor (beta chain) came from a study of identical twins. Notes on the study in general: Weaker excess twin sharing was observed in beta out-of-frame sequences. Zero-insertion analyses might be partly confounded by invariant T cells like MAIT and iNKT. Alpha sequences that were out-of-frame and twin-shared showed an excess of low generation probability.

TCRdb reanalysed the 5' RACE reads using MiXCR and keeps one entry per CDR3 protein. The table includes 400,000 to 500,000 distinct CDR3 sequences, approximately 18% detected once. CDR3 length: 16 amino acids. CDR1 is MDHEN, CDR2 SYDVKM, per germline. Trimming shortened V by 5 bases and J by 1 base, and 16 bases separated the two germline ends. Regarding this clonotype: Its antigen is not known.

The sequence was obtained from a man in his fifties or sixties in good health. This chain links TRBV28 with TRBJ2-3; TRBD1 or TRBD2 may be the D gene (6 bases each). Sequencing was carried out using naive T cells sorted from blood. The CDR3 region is CASSGRQGTRTDTQYF. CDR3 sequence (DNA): TGTGCCAGCAGTGGGAGGCAGGGGACCCGCACAGATACGCAGTATTTT.